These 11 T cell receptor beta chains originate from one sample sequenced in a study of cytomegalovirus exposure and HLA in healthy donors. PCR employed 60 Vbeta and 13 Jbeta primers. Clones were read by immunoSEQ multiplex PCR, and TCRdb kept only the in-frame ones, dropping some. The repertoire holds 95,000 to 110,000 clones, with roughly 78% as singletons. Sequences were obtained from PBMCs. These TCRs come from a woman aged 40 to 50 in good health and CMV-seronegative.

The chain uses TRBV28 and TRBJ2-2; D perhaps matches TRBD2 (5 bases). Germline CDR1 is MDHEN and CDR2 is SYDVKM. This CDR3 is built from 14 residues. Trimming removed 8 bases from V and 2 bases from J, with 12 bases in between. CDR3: CASRLAGNTGELFF. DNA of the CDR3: TGTGCCAGCCGATTGGCGGGCAACACCGGGGAGCTGTTTTTT.

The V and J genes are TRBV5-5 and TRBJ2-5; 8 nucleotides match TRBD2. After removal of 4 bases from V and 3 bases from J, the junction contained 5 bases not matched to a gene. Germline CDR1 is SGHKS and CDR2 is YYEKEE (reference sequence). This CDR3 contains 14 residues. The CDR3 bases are TGTGCCAGCAGCCCCAGCGGGAGAGAAGAGACCCAGTACTTC. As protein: CASSPSGREETQYF.

The CDR3 nucleotides are TGTGCCTGGAGTGTAGGCAGACTCTATGGCTACACCTTC. Its protein product is CAWSVGRLYGYTF. The chain employs TRBV30 and TRBJ1-2; no clear D. The germline V gene has CDR1 GTSNPN and CDR2 SVGIG (reference sequence). V gave up 0 bases and J gave up 4 bases, with 9 bases separating them. The CDR3 is 13 residues long.

CDR3: CAWSVNSGAKNIQYF. The CDR3 coding sequence is TGTGCCTGGAGTGTAAACAGTGGTGCCAAAAACATTCAGTACTTC. The V call is TRBV30, the J call TRBJ2-4; D uncertain. CDR1 is GTSNPN, CDR2 SVGIG, per germline (reference sequence). Trimming removed 0 bases at V and 1 base at J, with 10 bases between. The CDR3 covers 15 residues.

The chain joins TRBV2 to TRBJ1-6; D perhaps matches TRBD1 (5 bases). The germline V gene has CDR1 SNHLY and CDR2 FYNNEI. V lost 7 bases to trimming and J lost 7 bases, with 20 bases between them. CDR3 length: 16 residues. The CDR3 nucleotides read TGTGCCAGCATGGGGTTACAGGAGGGTGTGAATTCACCCCTCCACTTT. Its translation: CASMGLQEGVNSPLHF.

The CDR3 protein is CASRSQGVYEQYF. CDR3 in DNA: TGTGCCAGCAGGTCACAGGGGGTCTACGAGCAGTACTTC. V and J are TRBV28 and TRBJ2-7; TRBD1 matches 8 bases. CDR1 and CDR2 from the germline V gene are MDHEN and SYDVKM. The CDR3 totals 13 residues. V gave up 6 bases and J gave up 3 bases; unmatched junction bases: 4. Full variable domain (outside the CDR3, taken from reference TRBV28 and TRBJ2-7): DVKVTQSSRYLVKRTGEKVFLECVQDMDHENMFWYRQDPGLGLRLIYFSYDVKMKEKGDIPEGYSVSREKKERFSLILESASTNQTSMYLCASRSQGVYEQYFGPGTRLTVT.

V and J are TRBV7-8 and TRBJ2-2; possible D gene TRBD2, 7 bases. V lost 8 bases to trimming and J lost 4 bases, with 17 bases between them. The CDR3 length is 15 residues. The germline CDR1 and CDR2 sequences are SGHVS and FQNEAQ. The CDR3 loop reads CASLGGAGFTGELFF. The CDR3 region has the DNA TGTGCCAGCCTAGGGGGGGCAGGGTTCACCGGGGAGCTGTTTTTT.

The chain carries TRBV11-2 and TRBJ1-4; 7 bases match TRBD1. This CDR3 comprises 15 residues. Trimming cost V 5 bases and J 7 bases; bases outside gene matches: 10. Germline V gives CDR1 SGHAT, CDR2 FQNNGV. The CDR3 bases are TGTGCCAGCAGCCACCGACAGGGCGGTGGTGAAAAACTGTTTTTT. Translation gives CASSHRQGGGEKLFF.

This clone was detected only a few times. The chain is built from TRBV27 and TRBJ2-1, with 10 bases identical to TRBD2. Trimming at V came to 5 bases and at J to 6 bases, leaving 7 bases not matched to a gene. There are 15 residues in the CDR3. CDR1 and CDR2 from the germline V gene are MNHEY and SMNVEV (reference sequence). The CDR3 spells CASSLEREGRNEQFF. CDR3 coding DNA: TGTGCCAGCAGTCTCGAGCGGGAGGGCCGCAATGAGCAGTTCTTC.

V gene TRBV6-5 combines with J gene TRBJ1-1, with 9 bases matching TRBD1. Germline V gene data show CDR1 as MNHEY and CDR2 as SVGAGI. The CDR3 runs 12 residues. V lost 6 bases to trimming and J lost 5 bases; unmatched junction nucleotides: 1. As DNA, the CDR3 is TGTGCCAGCAGGACAGGGGGGACTGAAGCTTTCTTT. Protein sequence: CASRTGGTEAFF.

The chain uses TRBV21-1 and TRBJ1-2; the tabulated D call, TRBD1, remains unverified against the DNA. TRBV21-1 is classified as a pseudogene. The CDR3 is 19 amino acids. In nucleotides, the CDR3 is TGTGCCAGCAGCAAAATGGGGCCGCGCAGGGTCTCAACTAACTATGGCTACACCTTC. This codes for CASSKMGPRRVSTNYGYTF.